Below are 31 T cell receptor beta chains sequenced from a single sample in a study of T cells in women clearing cervical HPV infection. TCRdb's table, derived via immunoSEQ multiplex PCR, lists solely in-frame clones and lacks some. The sample table includes tens of thousands of clones. The sequencing sample was made of blood buffy coat. Source of these receptors: a woman between 18 and 69 years old with a cervical HPV16 infection that either progressed to CIN3+ or cleared (not recorded which).

As for this clone: The sequence runs out 3 residues before the end of the CDR3; the remainder is reconstructed from the germline J gene. This chain connects TRBV18 to TRBJ1-2; the D gene is possibly TRBD1 (5 bases). Germline V gene sequence: CDR1 KGHSH, CDR2 LQKENI. The CDR3 has 16 amino acids. CDR3 sequence reads: CASSPRGGGSVGDYTF. CDR3 DNA, as far as it was read: TGTGCCAGCTCACCAAGGGGCGGGGGGTCTGTTGGTGAC.

Regarding this clone: The read stops 3 residues short of the end of the CDR3; the missing end is completed from the germline J gene. The chain combines TRBV19 with TRBJ1-2, with no clear D. CDR1 LNHDA and CDR2 SQIVND come from the germline V gene (reference sequence). V lost 2 bases to trimming and J lost 7 bases, with 8 bases between them. The CDR3 covers 12 residues. The CDR3 region is CASSIKRVGYTF. The sequenced CDR3 bases are TGTGCCAGTAGTATAAAAAGGGTTGGC. Variable domain in full (rest from reference TRBV19 and TRBJ1-2): DGGITQSPKYLFRKEGQNVTLSCEQNLNHDAMYWYRQDPGQGLRLIYYSQIVNDFQKGDIAEGYSVSREKKESFPLTVTSAQKNPTAFYLCASSIKRVGYTFGSGTRLTVV.

Points on this clone: The read ends 3 residues shy of where the CDR3 ends; the end is completed using the germline J gene. The rearrangement uses TRBV20-1 and TRBJ1-2; no firm D call. V was clipped by 0 bases and J by 2 bases, with 16 bases between them. CDR1 and CDR2 (germline): DFQATT, SNEGSKA (reference sequence). The CDR3 contains 16 residues. CDR3 region: CSARDGPRGDNYGYTF. The sequenced CDR3 bases are TGCAGTGCTAGAGATGGGCCCCGAGGTGACAACTATGGC.

Comment on this clone: Read data end 3 residues before the CDR3 end; the end is taken from the germline J gene. The J gene is TRBJ2-3, the V gene TRBV7-2; D perhaps matches TRBD1 (5 bases). Germline V lookup: CDR1 SGHTA, CDR2 FQGNSA. The length of the CDR3 is 13 residues. Trimming removed 5 bases at V and 4 bases at J, with 10 bases between. The CDR3 DNA, read in part, is TGTGCCAGCAGCCGAAAAGGGGCAGATACG. This translates into CASSRKGADT. The CDR3 as a whole reads CASSRKGADTQYF.

A note on this clone: The CDR3 end falls 3 residues outside the read, so it is completed with the germline J gene. The gene calls are TRBV6-1 and TRBJ1-2; D remains unclear. The CDR3 length is 13 residues. V was shortened by 4 bases and J by 0 bases, with 6 bases between the two germline ends. The germline V gene encodes CDR1 MNHNS and CDR2 SASEGT. The sequenced CDR3 bases are TGTGCCAGCAGTGGGGCAACTAACTATGGC. The encoded protein is CASSGATNYG. The complete CDR3 reads CASSGATNYGYTF.

Turning to this clone: The CDR3 end falls 3 residues outside the read, so it is completed with the germline J gene. The rearrangement links TRBV20-1 to TRBJ2-3, with TRBD2 matching 8 bases. There are 14 residues in the CDR3. CDR1 and CDR2 (germline): DFQATT, SNEGSKA (reference sequence). V shed 6 bases, J shed 1 base, and the junction held 6 bases outside the gene matches. Incomplete CDR3 DNA: TGCAGTGCCACCCTGCGGGAGGGCACAGATACG. Its translation: CSATLREGTDT. The whole CDR3 protein reads CSATLREGTDTQYF.

For this clone: Read sequence stops 3 residues before the CDR3 end, and the germline J gene provides the missing end. The genes are TRBV11-2 and TRBJ2-1; TRBD2 aligns across 8 bases. The CDR3 runs 15 residues. Per germline, CDR1 SGHAT and CDR2 FQNNGV. Unmatched junction bases numbered 5, after V lost 6 bases and J lost 1 base. The sequenced CDR3 bases are TGTGCCAGCAGTCCGACTAGCGTATCCTACAATGAG. Protein sequence: CASSPTSVSYNE. The whole CDR3 reads CASSPTSVSYNEQFF.

The CDR3 loop is CAWAASVQAYEQYF. CDR3 DNA (partial): TGTGCCTGGGCCGCTAGCGTACAGGCCTACGAG. The J gene is TRBJ2-7, the V gene TRBV30; TRBD2 might be the D (6 bases). The CDR3 end lies 3 residues beyond the end of the read and is filled in from the germline J gene. Germline V gene sequence: CDR1 GTSNPN, CDR2 SVGIG (reference sequence). Trimming shortened V by 5 bases and J by 2 bases, and 16 bases separated the two germline ends. The CDR3 covers 14 residues.

With respect to this clone: The read terminates 3 residues ahead of where the CDR3 ends, so the germline J gene completes it. The V and J genes are TRBV19 and TRBJ2-3, with 9 bases fitting TRBD2. J lost 5 bases, V lost 7 bases, and 13 bases had no gene match. The CDR3 runs to 16 residues. Germline CDR1 LNHDA, CDR2 SQIVND (reference sequence). CDR3 DNA (partial): TGTGCCAGTACCGCTAAGGCGGGGGGGCGCGGAGATACG. Its protein is CASTAKAGGRGDT. The full CDR3 reads CASTAKAGGRGDTQYF.

Remarks on this clone: The read is 3 residues too short to cover the CDR3 end, so that end is filled in from the germline J gene. V is TRBV7-9 and J is TRBJ2-1; the D is unclear. The CDR3 extends over 12 amino acids. V was cut by 5 bases and J by 9 bases, with 11 bases left in between. From germline, CDR1 is SEHNR and CDR2 FQNEAQ (reference sequence). Incomplete CDR3 DNA: TGTGCCAGCAGCGAGCGAATCGGTGAG. Its translation is CASSERIGE. The CDR3 as a whole reads CASSERIGEQFF.

Points on this clone: The read gets to within 3 residues of the CDR3 end, and the germline J gene fills in the rest. This sequence joins TRBV7-2 and TRBJ1-2; 7 nucleotides align to TRBD1. Germline CDR1 reads SGHTA; CDR2 reads FQGNSA. This CDR3 has 13 amino acids. J lost 7 bases, V lost 5 bases, and 7 bases had no gene match. CDR3 DNA, as far as it was read: TGTGCCAGCAGCCTGCAGGGGGGCCGTGGC. It codes for CASSLQGGRG. The CDR3 reads in full as CASSLQGGRGYTF.

A remark on this clone: The read finishes 3 residues shy of the CDR3 end, and the germline J gene is used to complete it. This rearrangement joins TRBV7-6 to TRBJ2-7; 11 bases map to TRBD1. The CDR3 has 13 amino acids. Germline assignment: CDR1 SGHVS and CDR2 FNYEAQ. J lost 5 bases, V lost 3 bases, and 0 bases had no gene match. CDR3 residues: CASSLGQGDEQYF. Incomplete CDR3 DNA: TGTGCCAGCAGCTTGGGACAGGGGGACGAG.

As concerns this clone: The CDR3 goes on 3 residues after the read ends, and that part is filled in from the germline J gene. V gene TRBV5-1 combines with J gene TRBJ2-2; 8 bases match TRBD2. This CDR3 spans 16 amino acids. Looked up from germline, CDR1 is SGHRS and CDR2 is YFSETQ. Trimming at V came to 4 bases and at J to 2 bases, leaving 7 bases not matched to a gene. CDR3 in amino acids: CASSVNSGANTGELFF. The sequenced CDR3 bases are TGCGCCAGCAGCGTGAATAGCGGGGCTAACACCGGGGAG.

A word on this clone: From the germline J gene comes the end of the CDR3, since the read stops 3 residues before it. The chain has TRBV20-1 and TRBJ2-3; 12 bases match TRBD2. J was trimmed by 7 bases and V by 0 bases; bases with no gene match: 14. CDR1 is DFQATT, CDR2 SNEGSKA, per germline (reference sequence). CDR3 length: 18 residues. The CDR3 protein is CSARDSALAGGLMYTQYF. Incomplete CDR3 DNA: TGCAGTGCTAGAGATTCGGCACTAGCGGGGGGCCTCATGTATACG.

Note on this clone: The read ends 3 residues before the CDR3 terminus; that terminus is restored from the germline J gene. The V call is TRBV10-3, the J call TRBJ2-3; TRBD2 matches 7 bases. Germline V gives CDR1 ENHRY, CDR2 SYGVKD. The V and J ends lost 3 bases and 2 bases, in that order; junction bases with no gene match: 8. The CDR3 contains 16 residues. The part of the CDR3 DNA that was read is TGTGCCATCAGTGACCTGGGCGGGAGCCACACAGATACG. Protein sequence: CAISDLGGSHTDT. The whole CDR3 sequence reads CAISDLGGSHTDTQYF.

To note about this clone: The read falls 3 residues short of the CDR3 end, and the missing part is taken from the germline J gene. The V call is TRBV29-1, the J call TRBJ2-7, with D possibly being TRBD2 (6 bases). CDR1 SQVTM and CDR2 ANQGSEA come from the germline V gene. The CDR3 has 14 residues. V was clipped by 4 bases and J by 1 base, with 14 bases between them. CDR3 DNA, as far as it was read: TGCAGCGTTGCCCGGGGGAGAGGGTCCTACGAG. Protein: CSVARGRGSYE. The complete CDR3 sequence is CSVARGRGSYEQYF.

On this clone itself: Read sequence stops 3 residues before the CDR3 end, and the germline J gene provides the missing end. This rearrangement joins TRBV5-6 to TRBJ2-7, with 8 bases lining up with TRBD1. The CDR3 has 14 amino acids. CDR1 SGHDT and CDR2 YYEEEE come from the germline V gene. With 4 bases clipped from V and 1 base from J, the junction kept 4 bases outside the gene matches. The CDR3 loop reads CASSIGQGSYEQYF. The CDR3 bases that were read are TGTGCCAGCAGCATAGGACAGGGTTCCTACGAG.

Comments on this clone: The read comes to an end 3 residues before the CDR3 does, leaving the germline J gene to fill in the end. Other nucleotide sequences in the sample specify the same CDR3. V usage is TRBV19 and J usage is TRBJ1-4, with 9 positions matching TRBD1. V lost 4 bases to trimming and J lost 8 bases; unmatched junction nucleotides: 5. Looked up from germline, CDR1 is LNHDA and CDR2 is SQIVND (reference sequence). CDR3 length: 14 residues. The CDR3 sequence: CASSRGQGGEKLFF. The DNA read from the CDR3 is TGTGCCAGTAGTAGGGGACAGGGAGGGGAAAAA.

As to this clone: From the germline J gene comes the end of the CDR3, since the read stops 3 residues before it. The chain carries TRBV5-1 and TRBJ2-2; TRBD1 might be the D (7 bases). Germline CDR1 reads SGHRS; CDR2 reads YFSETQ. This CDR3 region has 15 residues. Deletions cut 0 bases from V and 7 bases from J, with 13 bases between. CDR3 loop: CASSLAEGAFGELFF. The part of the CDR3 DNA that was read is TGCGCCAGCAGCTTGGCGGAGGGGGCGTTCGGGGAG.

Details on this clone: The sequence runs out 3 residues before the end of the CDR3; the remainder is reconstructed from the germline J gene. V gene TRBV7-9 combines with J gene TRBJ1-2; D uncertain. The CDR3 is 12 residues long. Trimming removed 5 bases from V and 4 bases from J, with 8 bases in between. Germline CDR1 is SEHNR and CDR2 is FQNEAQ (reference sequence). The CDR3 DNA, read in part, is TGTGCCAGCAGCCCAGAGATCTATGGC. Translated: CASSPEIYG. The whole CDR3 sequence is CASSPEIYGYTF.

About this clone itself: The read is 3 residues too short to cover the CDR3 end, so that end is filled in from the germline J gene. The rearrangement links TRBV6-2 or TRBV6-3 to TRBJ1-1, with 8 bases identical to TRBD1. From germline, CDR1 is MNHEY and CDR2 SVGEGT. V shed 6 bases, J shed 5 bases, and the junction held 14 bases outside the gene matches. The CDR3 is 16 amino acids. The sequenced part of the CDR3 DNA is TGTGCCAGCAGCTATGGAATGACAGGGGTAATGACTGAA. Amino acid sequence: CASSYGMTGVMTE. The complete CDR3 sequence is CASSYGMTGVMTEAFF.

Regarding this clone: The read stops 3 residues short of the end of the CDR3; the missing end is completed from the germline J gene. The rearrangement uses TRBV19 and TRBJ2-7; 9 bases line up with TRBD1. Germline V gene lookup returns CDR1 LNHDA and CDR2 SQIVND (reference sequence). Unmatched junction bases numbered 13, after V lost 9 bases and J lost 4 bases. The CDR3 runs to 15 residues. The DNA read from the CDR3 is TGTGCCAGCCATTCCACAGGGGGCGGGATGTACGAG. Amino acid sequence: CASHSTGGGMYE. The whole CDR3 protein reads CASHSTGGGMYEQYF.

To note about this clone: The CDR3 end lies 3 residues beyond the end of the read and is filled in from the germline J gene. V and J are TRBV20-1 and TRBJ2-5; D perhaps matches TRBD2 (5 bases). The length of the CDR3 is 13 residues. CDR1 is DFQATT, CDR2 SNEGSKA, per germline (reference sequence). The germline V and J ends were trimmed by 3 bases and 2 bases, with 10 bases remaining between them. CDR3 DNA (partial): TGCAGTGCTAGTACCCCGGGGCAAGAGACC. This codes for CSASTPGQET. Given in full, the CDR3 is CSASTPGQETQYF.

Concerning this clone: The read halts 3 residues ahead of the CDR3 end, with the missing end drawn from the germline J gene. This rearrangement joins TRBV20-1 to TRBJ2-7, with D possibly matching TRBD1 (6 bases). Germline CDR1 DFQATT, CDR2 SNEGSKA (reference sequence). The CDR3 has 12 amino acids. V gave up 4 bases and J gave up 3 bases, with 10 bases separating them. CDR3 amino acids: CSATKDSYEQYF. CDR3 DNA, as far as it was read: TGCAGTGCTACGAAGGACAGCTACGAG.

For this clone: Read sequence stops 3 residues before the CDR3 end, and the germline J gene provides the missing end. The chain links TRBV5-1 to TRBJ2-3, with TRBD1 identical over 8 bases. This CDR3 has 15 amino acids. Per germline, CDR1 SGHRS and CDR2 YFSETQ. V lost 3 bases and J lost 3; bases outside the gene matches: 6. CDR3 bases read: TGCGCCAGCAGCTCGCTCAGGGGGCAGACAGATACG. As protein: CASSSLRGQTDT. The entire CDR3 is CASSSLRGQTDTQYF.

Concerning this clone: Read sequence stops 3 residues before the CDR3 end, and the germline J gene provides the missing end. The chain joins TRBV4-1 to TRBJ2-5; 9 bases line up with TRBD1. The CDR3 totals 15 residues. Germline V CDR1 and CDR2: MGHRA, YSYEKL. Germline trimming cut 4 bases from V and 5 bases from J; bases unmatched to any gene: 8. The CDR3 sequence: CASSRPDRGGETQYF. Partial CDR3 DNA: TGCGCCAGCAGCCGCCCGGACAGGGGTGGGGAGACC.

Worth noting for this clone: The read halts 3 residues ahead of the CDR3 end, with the missing end drawn from the germline J gene. The J gene is TRBJ2-7, the V gene TRBV11-3; 9 nucleotides line up with TRBD1. CDR1 is SGHNT and CDR2 is YENEEA in the germline V gene. This CDR3 has 14 residues. V dropped 2 bases and J dropped 6; count of bases not matched to a gene: 5. The sequenced CDR3 bases are TGTGCCAGCAGCTTACTACAGGGGGCTTCCGAG. Its protein product is CASSLLQGASE. The full CDR3 reads CASSLLQGASEQYF.

The CDR3 bases that were read are TGTGCCAGTAGTATCGGCGGATTAGCCAAAAACATT. This sequence encodes CASSIGGLAKNI. The complete CDR3 protein is CASSIGGLAKNIQYF. The gene calls are TRBV19 and TRBJ2-4; D unclear. The CDR3 extends 3 residues past the end of the read, so its final part is completed from the germline J gene. V lost 3 bases to trimming and J lost 0 bases, with 9 bases between them. The CDR3 length is 15 residues. Germline-derived CDR1 and CDR2 are LNHDA and SQIVND (reference sequence).

The sequenced part of the CDR3 DNA is TGCGCCAGCAGCTTTGGGACAGGGGGCATCGAG. Translation gives CASSFGTGGIE. The full CDR3 reads CASSFGTGGIEQYF. The chain carries TRBV5-1 and TRBJ2-7; TRBD1 matches 12 bases. The CDR3 goes on 3 residues after the read ends, and that part is filled in from the germline J gene. There are 14 residues in the CDR3. V was clipped by 2 bases and J by 6 bases; unmatched bases: 3. Germline CDR1 is SGHRS and CDR2 is YFSETQ. Variable domain in full (rest from reference TRBV5-1 and TRBJ2-7): KAGVTQTPRYLIKTRGQQVTLSCSPISGHRSVSWYQQTPGQGLQFLFEYFSETQRNKGNFPGRFSGRQFSNSRSEMNVSTLELGDSALYLCASSFGTGGIEQYFGPGTRLTVT.

A remark on this clone: The read ends 3 residues early relative to the CDR3; the germline J gene fills the gap. The V and J genes are TRBV13 and TRBJ1-1, with 9 bases that match TRBD1. CDR3 size: 15 residues. Germline-derived CDR1 and CDR2 are PRHDT and FYEKMQ (reference sequence). This CDR3 is CASSLSGNRGLEAFF. CDR3 DNA (partial): TGTGCCAGCAGCTTATCGGGGAACAGGGGGCTAGAA.

A word on this clone: Read sequence stops 3 residues before the CDR3 end, and the germline J gene provides the missing end. The chain couples TRBV19 to TRBJ2-7, with 9 bases identical to TRBD1. Germline assignment: CDR1 LNHDA and CDR2 SQIVND (reference sequence). CDR3 size: 16 residues. J lost 2 bases, V lost 3 bases, and 8 bases had no gene match. The CDR3 DNA, read in part, is TGTGCCAGTAGTATGGGGCCGGGACAGGGAACCTACGAG. Translation gives CASSMGPGQGTYE. The CDR3 in full is CASSMGPGQGTYEQYF.